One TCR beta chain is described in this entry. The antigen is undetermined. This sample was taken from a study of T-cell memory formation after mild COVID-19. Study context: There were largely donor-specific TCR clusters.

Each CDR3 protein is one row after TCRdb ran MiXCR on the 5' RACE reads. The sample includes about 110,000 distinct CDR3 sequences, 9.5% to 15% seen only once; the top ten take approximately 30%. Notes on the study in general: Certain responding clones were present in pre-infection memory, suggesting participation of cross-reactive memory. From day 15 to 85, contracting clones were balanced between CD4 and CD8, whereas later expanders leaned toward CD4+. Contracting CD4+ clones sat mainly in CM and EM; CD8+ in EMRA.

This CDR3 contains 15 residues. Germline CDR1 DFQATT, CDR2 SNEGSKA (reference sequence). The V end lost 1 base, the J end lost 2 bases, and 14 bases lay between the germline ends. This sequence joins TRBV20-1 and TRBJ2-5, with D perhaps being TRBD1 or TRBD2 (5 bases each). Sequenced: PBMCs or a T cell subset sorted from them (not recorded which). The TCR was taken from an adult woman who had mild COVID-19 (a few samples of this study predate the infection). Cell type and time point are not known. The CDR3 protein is CSARGAGTPQETQYF. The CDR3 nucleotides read TGCAGTGCTAGAGGTGCCGGGACCCCTCAAGAGACCCAGTACTTC.